The 15 T cell receptor beta chains below were found in one sample sequenced in a study of blood T cell repertoires in COVID-19. Some clones are missing from TCRdb's copy, which holds only in-frame ones; the method was immunoSEQ multiplex PCR. The table includes 200,000 to 250,000 clones, approximately 80% detected once. Specimen: peripheral blood. Source of these receptors: a young woman with acute or convalescent COVID-19.

The V gene is TRBV7-3, the J gene TRBJ1-2, with TRBD1 as a possible D gene (5 bases). The V gene's germline CDR1 is SGHTA and CDR2 FQGTGA. This CDR3 has 14 amino acids. Trimming took 0 bases from V and 4 from J, leaving 9 bases between them. The CDR3 region is CASSLTAGGYGYTF. Written as DNA, the CDR3 is TGTGCCAGCAGCTTAACCGCGGGGGGCTATGGCTACACCTTC.

The chain combines TRBV7-9 with TRBJ2-1; TRBD2 matches 10 bases. V dropped 5 bases and J dropped 8; count of bases not matched to a gene: 12. The CDR3 is made up of 16 amino acids. Germline loops: CDR1 SEHNR, CDR2 FQNEAQ (reference sequence). The CDR3 DNA is TGTGCCAGCAGCCGACACTCTAGCGGGAGCTTTGATGAGCAGTTCTTC. Amino acid sequence: CASSRHSSGSFDEQFF.

The V call is TRBV25-1, the J call TRBJ1-6; D call uncertain. This CDR3 comprises 11 residues. The ends were cut back, 6 bases at V and 7 bases at J, with 4 bases in the middle. The germline CDR1 and CDR2 sequences are MGHDK and SYGVNS. CDR3 in amino acids: CASRGNSPLHF. In DNA form, the CDR3 reads TGTGCCAGCAGGGGCAATTCACCCCTCCACTTT.

V is TRBV6-5 and J is TRBJ2-1; a possible D gene is TRBD2 (5 bases). The CDR3 length is 12 residues. The ends were cut back, 7 bases at V and 2 bases at J, with 6 bases in the middle. Germline lookup yields CDR1 MNHEY and CDR2 SVGAGI. CDR3 nucleotide sequence: TGTGCCAGCAAGCGGACCTACAATGAGCAGTTCTTC. Translated: CASKRTYNEQFF.

This clone was detected only a few times. CDR3 sequence reads: CASSKKGPGQGFYEQYF. CDR3 coding DNA: TGTGCCAGCAGCAAAAAAGGGCCGGGACAGGGTTTCTACGAGCAGTACTTC. The gene calls are TRBV21-1 and TRBJ2-7; the table's D call, TRBD1, was not checked against the DNA. TRBV21-1 constitutes a pseudogene. CDR3 length: 17 residues.

This rearrangement joins TRBV27 to TRBJ2-7; D is undetermined. The CDR3 covers 13 residues. From germline, CDR1 is MNHEY and CDR2 SMNVEV (reference sequence). Trimming took off 0 bases at V and 4 bases at J, with 7 bases between the two ends. CDR3 region: CASSLSPNYEQYF. DNA of the CDR3: TGTGCCAGCAGTTTATCCCCAAATTACGAGCAGTACTTC.

The chain recombines TRBV30 with TRBJ2-7, with TRBD2 identical over 8 bases. V was pared by 0 bases and J by 2 bases, with 6 bases of the junction left unmatched. CDR1 is GTSNPN, CDR2 SVGIG, per germline (reference sequence). This CDR3 comprises 15 residues. The CDR3 DNA follows: TGTGCCTGGAGTGTAACTAGCGGTATTACCTACGAGCAGTACTTC. Translated: CAWSVTSGITYEQYF. Using reference TRBV30 and TRBJ2-7 for the parts outside the CDR3, the full variable domain is SQTIHQWPATLVQPVGSPLSLECTVEGTSNPNLYWYRQAAGRGLQLLFYSVGIGQISSEVPQNLSASRPQDRQFILSSKKLLLSDSGFYLCAWSVTSGITYEQYFGPGTRLTVT.

The J gene is TRBJ1-2, the V gene TRBV4-1, with a tentative D call TRBD1 (5 bases). Germline CDR1 is MGHRA and CDR2 is YSYEKL. Deletions cut 0 bases from V and 9 bases from J, with 11 bases between. The CDR3 is 13 residues long. CDR3 DNA sequence: TGCGCCAGCAGCCAAGACCCAGCAGGGAGCTACACCTTC. This codes for CASSQDPAGSYTF.

V usage is TRBV7-9 and J usage is TRBJ1-3, with TRBD1 identical over 7 bases. With 7 bases clipped from V and 0 bases from J, the junction kept 12 bases outside the gene matches. In germline, CDR1 is SEHNR, CDR2 FQNEAQ (reference sequence). This CDR3 spans 17 amino acids. The CDR3 DNA follows: TGTGCCAGCAACCCTAGGAGGGGGCCTAGCTCTGGAAACACCATATATTTT. Its translation: CASNPRRGPSSGNTIYF.

This clone was found once. CDR3: CASSRTRRSGLSEQFF. CDR3 bases: TGCGCCAGCAGCCGAACTCGAAGGTCTGGACTCTCTGAGCAGTTCTTC. The chain recombines TRBV4-3 with TRBJ2-1; tentatively, D is TRBD2 (5 bases). Germline V CDR1 and CDR2: LGHNA, YSLEER. The CDR3 has 16 residues. The germline V and J ends were trimmed by 4 bases and 9 bases, with 22 bases remaining between them.

This sequence joins TRBV5-1 and TRBJ2-3; possibly TRBD1 for D (6 bases). This CDR3 is built from 16 residues. With 4 bases removed from V and 0 bases from J, the gap between germline ends came to 15 bases. Germline CDR1 reads SGHRS; CDR2 reads YFSETQ. The CDR3 nucleotides read TGCGCCAGCAGCCCTGGGACATCCACTAGCACAGATACGCAGTATTTT. Protein sequence: CASSPGTSTSTDTQYF.

Turning to this clone: The sample contains more than one DNA sequence encoding this CDR3. This sequence joins TRBV10-3 and TRBJ1-4; 11 bases map to TRBD1. Germline trimming cut 6 bases from V and 7 bases from J; bases unmatched to any gene: 1. CDR1 and CDR2 from the germline V gene are ENHRY and SYGVKD. This CDR3 is built from 13 residues. CDR3 protein: CAISGTGGEKLFF. For the CDR3, the DNA is TGTGCCATCAGCGGGACAGGGGGTGAAAAACTGTTTTTT.

V usage is TRBV6-5 and J usage is TRBJ2-2; D call uncertain. V shed 4 bases and J shed 6 bases, with 6 bases lying between them. Germline-derived CDR1 and CDR2 are MNHEY and SVGAGI. This CDR3 has 12 residues. The CDR3 loop reads CASSWSAGELFF. The CDR3 DNA sequence: TGTGCCAGCAGTTGGTCAGCCGGGGAGCTGTTTTTT.

The sample holds one count of this clone. The V gene is TRBV24-1, the J gene TRBJ1-5; D is possibly TRBD1 (5 bases). Germline-derived CDR1 and CDR2 are KGHDR and SFDVKD. The CDR3 spans 15 residues. Trimming pared 4 bases from V and 2 bases from J, leaving 11 bases between. CDR3 sequence reads: CATSEAQGGNQPQHF. The CDR3 DNA follows: TGTGCCACCAGTGAAGCTCAGGGCGGCAATCAGCCCCAGCATTTT.

The chain carries TRBV5-4 and TRBJ2-2; 13 bases agree with TRBD2. The germline V gene encodes CDR1 SGHNT and CDR2 YYREEE (reference sequence). V shed 3 bases, J shed 5 bases, and the junction held 4 bases outside the gene matches. The CDR3 is 16 amino acids. DNA for the CDR3: TGTGCCAGCAGCTCTAGACTAGCGGGAGGAACCGGGGAGCTGTTTTTT. Protein: CASSSRLAGGTGELFF.